The 10 T cell receptor beta chains presented below share a single source sample, sequenced in a study of glioma-infiltrating T cells. TCR alpha and beta CDR3 regions were amplified from RNA using iRepertoire nested multiplex PCR. Via MiXCR, TCRdb re-called the multiplex PCR reads, giving one row per CDR3 protein. The table shows 400,000 or so distinct CDR3 sequences, with 41% occurring only once. The source material was glioma tissue, nonneoplastic brain tissue, or PBMCs (not recorded which). The receptors stem from a human donor with low-grade glioma or glioblastoma, undergoing nonglioma brain surgery, or in good health (not recorded which).

This clonotype was seen many times. The chain couples TRBV6-2 or TRBV6-3 to TRBJ1-5, with 7 bases that match TRBD1. The germline gives CDR1 MNHEY, CDR2 SVGEGT. This CDR3 comprises 13 residues. Trimming at V came to 1 base and at J to 7 bases, leaving 1 base not matched to a gene. The CDR3 is CASSYFRGQPQHF. In DNA, the CDR3 is TGTGCCAGCAGTTACTTCAGGGGGCAGCCCCAGCATTTT.

The rearrangement uses TRBV10-2 and TRBJ1-2; D not certain. In germline, CDR1 is WSHSY, CDR2 SAAADI. The CDR3 consists of 12 residues. Trimming left V 3 bases short and J 7 bases short, with 9 bases between. For the CDR3, the DNA is TGCGCCAGCAGTGAAGAGTCAGGTGGCTACACCTTC. Translation: CASSEESGGYTF.

This clonotype occurred many times. This sequence joins TRBV6-1 and TRBJ2-5; D is ambiguous. Germline V gene data show CDR1 as MNHNS and CDR2 as SASEGT. The CDR3 is 12 residues long. V lost 5 bases to trimming and J lost 1 base, with 5 bases between them. The CDR3 loop reads CASSYIQETQYF. The CDR3 DNA sequence: TGTGCCAGCAGTTACATCCAAGAGACCCAGTACTTC.

On this clonotype itself: Possible read error: a much larger clone is one base away. CDR3 sequence reads: CASSRYRDSGNTLYF. In DNA form, the CDR3 reads TGTGCCAGCAGTCGTTACAGGGACTCTGGAAACACCTTATATTTT. The gene calls are TRBV6-1 and TRBJ1-3, with D tentatively TRBD1 (6 bases). Germline lookup yields CDR1 MNHNS and CDR2 SASEGT. The length of the CDR3 is 15 residues.

This clonotype appeared a few times. The chain combines TRBV29-1 with TRBJ2-3; tentative D call: TRBD2 (5 bases). V was clipped by 6 bases and J by 0 bases, with 10 bases between them. Per the germline V gene, CDR1 is SQVTM and CDR2 is ANQGSEA. The CDR3 spans 13 residues. This chain's CDR3 is CSVRLPSTDTQYF. Written as DNA, the CDR3 is TGCAGCGTCCGACTACCTAGCACAGATACGCAGTATTTT.

J is TRBJ1-5 and V is TRBV19; D is unclear. The CDR3 contains 14 residues. Between the trimmed V and J ends, which lost 7 bases and 0 bases, there was a span of 10 bases. Germline assignment: CDR1 LNHDA and CDR2 SQIVND (reference sequence). CDR3 DNA: TGTGCCAGTAAGTTCTCGTATAGCAATCAGCCCCAGCATTTT. Residues: CASKFSYSNQPQHF.

Ten or more counts support this clonotype. J is TRBJ1-5 and V is TRBV18; the D is unclear. Germline CDR1 KGHSH, CDR2 LQKENI. The V end lost 3 bases, the J end lost 0 bases, and 9 bases lay between the germline ends. The CDR3 has 15 amino acids. Here the CDR3 reads CASSPAQISNQPQHF. CDR3 DNA: TGTGCCAGCTCACCCGCACAAATTAGCAATCAGCCCCAGCATTTT.

This clonotype has a handful of counts. The chain uses TRBV4-2 and TRBJ2-3; 8 nucleotides agree with TRBD1. Germline CDR1 and CDR2: LGHNA and YNFKEQ. The trim removed 4 bases at V and 6 bases at J, leaving 12 bases unmatched. The CDR3 length is 16 residues. The DNA of the CDR3 is TGTGCCAGCAGCCGACGGCGGACAGGGCTGGGGGATACGCAGTATTTT. Its translation: CASSRRRTGLGDTQYF.

The chain combines TRBV12-3 or TRBV12-4 with TRBJ2-4, with D perhaps TRBD2 (5 bases). This CDR3 is 13 amino acids long. Trimming took off 5 bases at V and 5 bases at J, with 10 bases between the two ends. This CDR3 is CASSPWEQNIQYF. The DNA for the CDR3 is TGTGCCAGCAGTCCGTGGGAGCAAAACATTCAGTACTTC.

The rearrangement links TRBV6-4 to TRBJ1-5; D not resolved. Germline assignment: CDR1 MRHNA and CDR2 SNTAGT. The CDR3 loop spans 14 amino acids. V lost 0 bases and J 4 bases, leaving 7 bases between the germline ends. In DNA form, the CDR3 reads TGTGCCAGCAGTGACTCTTACGGGAATCAGCCCCAGCATTTT. Amino acids: CASSDSYGNQPQHF.